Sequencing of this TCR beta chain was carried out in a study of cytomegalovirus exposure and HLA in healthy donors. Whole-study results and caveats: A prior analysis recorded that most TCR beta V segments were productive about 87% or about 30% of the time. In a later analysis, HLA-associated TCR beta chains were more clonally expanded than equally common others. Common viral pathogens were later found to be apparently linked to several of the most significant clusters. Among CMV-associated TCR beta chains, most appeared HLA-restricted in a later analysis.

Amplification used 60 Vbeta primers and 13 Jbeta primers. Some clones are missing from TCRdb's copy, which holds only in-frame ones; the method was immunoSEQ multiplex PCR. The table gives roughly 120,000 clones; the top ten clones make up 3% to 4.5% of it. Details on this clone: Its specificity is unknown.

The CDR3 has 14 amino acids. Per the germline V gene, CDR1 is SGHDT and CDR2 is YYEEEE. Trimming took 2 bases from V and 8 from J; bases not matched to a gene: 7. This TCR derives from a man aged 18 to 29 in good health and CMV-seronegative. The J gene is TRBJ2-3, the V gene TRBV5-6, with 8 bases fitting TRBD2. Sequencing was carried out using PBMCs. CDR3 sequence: CASSLVGREVTQYF. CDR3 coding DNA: TGTGCCAGCAGCTTAGTAGGGCGGGAGGTTACGCAGTATTTT.